This T cell receptor (beta chain) was captured in a study of immune evolution from preneoplasia to lung adenocarcinoma. Study as a whole: HLA loss of heterozygosity: roughly 6.6% AIS, about 15% MIA, over 30% ADC, none AAH. Study-level findings and limits: Later-stage lesions appeared to have more T cells, more diversity, less clonality.

A word on this clone: What it binds is not known.

Generated by immunoSEQ multiplex PCR, the TCRdb table keeps only in-frame clones and is missing some. The table shows roughly 3,400 clones, with roughly 80% occurring only once. V was shortened by 3 bases and J by 8 bases, with 7 bases between the two germline ends. Germline CDR1 reads DFQATT; CDR2 reads SNEGSKA (reference sequence). CDR3 length equals 11 residues. The sequenced material came from FFPE invasive lung adenocarcinoma tissue. The clonotype originates from a person aged 65 to 85 with invasive lung adenocarcinoma. This chain joins TRBV20-1 and TRBJ1-4; D unclear. This CDR3 reads CSASPGEKLFF. CDR3 DNA: TGCAGTGCTAGTCCAGGAGAAAAACTGTTTTTT.